This T cell receptor (beta chain) appears in the sequencing data of a study of T-cell memory formation after mild COVID-19. As for the study in general: TCR clusters largely stayed donor specific.

Study conclusions and caveats: The study found balanced CD4/CD8 in clones contracting day 15 to 85 and a CD4+ lean in later expanders.

Trimming removed 2 bases at V and 4 bases at J, with 4 bases between. Germline V gene data show CDR1 as ENHRY and CDR2 as SYGVKD. CDR3 size: 12 residues. TCRdb redid the calling of the 5' RACE reads with MiXCR, one entry per CDR3 protein. The sample records 500,000 to 650,000 distinct CDR3 sequences, approximately 21% being singletons. In this sample, this clonotype turned up many times. Its antigen is currently unknown. The receptor was derived from an adult woman who had mild COVID-19 (a few samples of this study predate the infection). Cell type and time point are not known. Sequences were obtained from PBMCs or a T cell subset sorted from them (not recorded which). The chain carries TRBV10-3 and TRBJ2-3; no clear D. CDR3 nucleotides: TGTGCCATCAGTGAGCGGGCAGATACGCAGTATTTT. It yields the protein CAISERADTQYF.